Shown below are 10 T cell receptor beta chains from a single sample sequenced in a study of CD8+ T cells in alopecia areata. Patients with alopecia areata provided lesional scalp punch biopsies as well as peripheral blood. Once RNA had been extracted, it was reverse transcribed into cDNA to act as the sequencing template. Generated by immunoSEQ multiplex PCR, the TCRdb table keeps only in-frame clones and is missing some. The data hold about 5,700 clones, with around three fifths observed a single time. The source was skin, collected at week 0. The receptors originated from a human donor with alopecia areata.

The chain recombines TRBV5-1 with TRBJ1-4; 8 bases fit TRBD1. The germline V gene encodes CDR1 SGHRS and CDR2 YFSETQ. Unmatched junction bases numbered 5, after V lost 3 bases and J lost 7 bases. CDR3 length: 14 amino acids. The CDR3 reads CASSSRQGSEKLFF. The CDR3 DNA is TGCGCCAGCAGCTCGAGACAGGGGAGTGAAAAACTGTTTTTT.

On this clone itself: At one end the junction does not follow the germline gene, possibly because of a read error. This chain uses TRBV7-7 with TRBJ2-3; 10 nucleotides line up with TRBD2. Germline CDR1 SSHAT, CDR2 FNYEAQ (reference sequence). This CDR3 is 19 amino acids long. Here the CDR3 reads CASREPGLAPKHYTDTQYF. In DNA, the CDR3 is TGTGCTAGCAGGGAACCGGGACTAGCGCCCAAACACTACACAGATACGCAGTATTTT.

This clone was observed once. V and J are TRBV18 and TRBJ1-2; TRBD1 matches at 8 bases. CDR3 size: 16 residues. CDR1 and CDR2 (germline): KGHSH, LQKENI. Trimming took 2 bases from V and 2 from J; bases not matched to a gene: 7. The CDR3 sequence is CASSPLAGGANYGYTF. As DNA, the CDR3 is TGTGCCAGCTCACCATTGGCAGGGGGCGCGAACTATGGCTACACCTTC.

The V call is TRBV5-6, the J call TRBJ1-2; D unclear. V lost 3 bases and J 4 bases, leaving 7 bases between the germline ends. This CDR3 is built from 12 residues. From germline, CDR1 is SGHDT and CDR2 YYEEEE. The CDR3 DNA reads TGTGCCAGCAGCTCAGACCTCTATGGCTACACCTTC. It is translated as CASSSDLYGYTF.

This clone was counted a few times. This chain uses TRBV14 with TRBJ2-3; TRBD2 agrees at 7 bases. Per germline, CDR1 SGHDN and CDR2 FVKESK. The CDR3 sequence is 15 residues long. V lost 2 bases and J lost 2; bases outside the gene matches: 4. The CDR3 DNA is TGTGCCAGCAGCCAATTGGCGGGGGTCACAGATACGCAGTATTTT. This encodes CASSQLAGVTDTQYF.

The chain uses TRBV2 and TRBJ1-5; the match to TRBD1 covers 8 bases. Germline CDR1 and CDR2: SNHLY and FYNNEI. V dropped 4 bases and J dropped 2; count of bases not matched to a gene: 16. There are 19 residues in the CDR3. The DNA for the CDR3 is TGTGCCAGCAGTGTCCCGGGACAGGCAGGTATTGGTGGCAATCAGCCCCAGCATTTT. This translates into CASSVPGQAGIGGNQPQHF.

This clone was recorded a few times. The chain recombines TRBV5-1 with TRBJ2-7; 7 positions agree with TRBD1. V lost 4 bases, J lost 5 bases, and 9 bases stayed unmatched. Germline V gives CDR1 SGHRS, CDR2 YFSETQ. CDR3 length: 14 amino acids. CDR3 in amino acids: CASSRQGFFHEQYF. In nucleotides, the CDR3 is TGCGCCAGCAGCCGACAGGGTTTTTTCCACGAGCAGTACTTC. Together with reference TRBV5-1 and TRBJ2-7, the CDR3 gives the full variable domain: KAGVTQTPRYLIKTRGQQVTLSCSPISGHRSVSWYQQTPGQGLQFLFEYFSETQRNKGNFPGRFSGRQFSNSRSEMNVSTLELGDSALYLCASSRQGFFHEQYFGPGTRLTVT.

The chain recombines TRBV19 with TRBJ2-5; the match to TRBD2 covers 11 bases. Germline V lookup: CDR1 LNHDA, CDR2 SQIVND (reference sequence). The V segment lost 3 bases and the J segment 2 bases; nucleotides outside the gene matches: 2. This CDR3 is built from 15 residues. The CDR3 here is CASSMRTSGQETQYF. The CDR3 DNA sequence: TGTGCCAGTAGTATGAGGACTAGCGGGCAAGAGACCCAGTACTTC.

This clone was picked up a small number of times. In nucleotides, the CDR3 is TGTGCCAGCAGTCTCCTCGGCGCTAGCGGCTCACCCCTCCACTTT. Translated: CASSLLGASGSPLHF. The chain carries TRBV6-5 and TRBJ1-6, with D unclear. This CDR3 spans 15 amino acids. Deletions cut 5 bases from V and 10 bases from J, with 18 bases between. Looked up from germline, CDR1 is MNHEY and CDR2 is SVGAGI.

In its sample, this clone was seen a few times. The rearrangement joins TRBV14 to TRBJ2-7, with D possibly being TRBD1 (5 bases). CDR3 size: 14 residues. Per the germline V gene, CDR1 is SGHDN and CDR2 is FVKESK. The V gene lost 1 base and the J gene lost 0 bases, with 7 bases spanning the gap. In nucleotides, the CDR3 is TGTGCCAGCAGCCAAGGAACAGGCTCCTACGAGCAGTACTTC. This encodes CASSQGTGSYEQYF.